The source of this T cell receptor (beta chain) is a study of shared clonotypes between healthy human individuals (dated by TCRdb to 2018 to 2020). Notes on the research overall: The cohort comprised a couple of women and a few men aged 18 to 49 years. For each donor, CD4 naive and CD4 memory were each given three plates, CD8 naive was given two plates, and CD8 memory was given one plate. Blood TCR repertoires of about five healthy adults were deeply sequenced to estimate repertoire size and the extent of clonotype sharing between individuals. Different laboratories and diverse techniques were used to prepare libraries and sequence TCR repertoires, to increase sequencing depth and limit assay-specific biases. Each donor's leukapheresis produced roughly between roughly 0.85 and 9.5 billion PBMCs.

The germline V and J ends show losses of 4 bases and 6 bases respectively, and no gene match explains 5 bases of the junction. The CDR3 spans 14 residues, from the cysteine through the phenylalanine. Only the CDR3 part of the read is kept: 42 bases, read in frame from the first base. CDR1 and CDR2 are drawn from the germline V gene: SGHAT, FQNNGV. Using the deep immunoSEQ assay, multiplex PCR amplified TCR CDR3 regions from genomic DNA. Extracted genomic DNA from each cell subset was distributed evenly across all wells of several immunoSEQ 96-well plates, and each plate was treated as a replicate. For sorted subsets, around 200 ng genomic DNA, equal to approximately 30,000 T cell genomes, was loaded into each replicate PCR. The purified libraries were quantified using a Qubit 3.0 fluorometer, sized with a Bioanalyzer 2100, and then quantified again using the KAPA Library Quantification kit. Each immunoSEQ 96-well plate was sequenced on its own single-read 150-cycle Illumina NextSeq 550 flow cell. In the source study's methods: Because the immunoSEQ output held only junctional sequences and lacked quality scores, the filtering could not match the filtering applied to full-length reads. Sequences were annotated with PyIR, a Python wrapper for IgBLAST v1.9, and V/J genes and CDR3 were assigned using IMGT germline references. Reads with weak V/J assignments (E-value above 1e-6), missing CDR3, stop codons, out-of-frame junctions, or ambiguous translated residues were removed. V3J clonotypes were defined as sequences sharing an identical inferred V gene, J gene, and CDR3 amino acid sequence. Percentage overlap between repertoires was calculated by dividing the number of shared unique clonotypes by the size of the smaller repertoire. Richness of each repertoire was evaluated using RTK rarefaction, the Chao1 estimator, and Recon v2.1 estimates of unobserved clonotypes. Generation probabilities were computed with OLGA for all TCRbeta clonotypes obtained by the gDNA method from several donors. Imported from immuneACCESS, the table was reduced by TCRdb to in-frame sequences with V and J called. These copies leave out some clones; in studies compared against another copy, an unresolved V gene accounts for under half, and the cause of the remainder is not known. D and trimming come from the DNA, and the V and J calls and clone size come from that table. Present in this sample are some 2,400,000 clones, around 95% of which were seen just once. Less than 0.15% of the sample rests with the top ten.

For this clone: Its antigen remains unidentified. Base qualities are not provided; no much larger clone lies one nucleotide away.

The donors were healthy, HIV-negative adults with no recently reported acute infections or vaccinations. Every donor was a Caucasian adult residing in Nashville, Tennessee, USA. CD4+ T cells were enriched by magnetic negative selection, after which naive cells were positively selected on CD45RA and the negative fraction was taken as the memory subset. After blood collection by leukapheresis, PBMCs were isolated using Ficoll-Histopaque density gradient centrifugation and then cryopreserved in the vapor phase of liquid nitrogen. Purity and quantity of every magnetically sorted T cell population were checked by analytical flow cytometry. Genomic DNA was isolated from each sorted fraction and quantified by UV absorbance on a Nanodrop 2000c. Findings and caveats that apply to the study as a whole: Rarefaction of sorted-subset datasets indicated incomplete sequencing despite the large sequencing depth. About 5% of naive CD4, around 4% of naive CD8, 2% to 2.5% of memory CD4, and more than 0.35% of memory CD8 clonotypes were shared across several donors. Larger estimated clonotype richness was generally found for naive subsets than for memory subsets. Sampling was restricted to blood, and TCR repertoires in tissues likely differ from the TCR repertoires found in blood. Higher generation probabilities were observed for clonotypes shared by all four sorted-subset donors than for non-shared clonotypes. Pairwise subsampling led to the expectation that sequencing depth would affect the degree of clonotype sharing among donors. The small number of donors limited the genetic and exposure-history diversity represented.

The source material was naive CD4+ T cells sorted from blood. Interpreted using the paper, the cell subset or site label stands for: CD45RA+ positively selected. The TCR originated in a man between 18 and 35 years old in good health. This receptor chain uses TRBV11-2 and TRBJ2-7, with 11 junctional bases fitting TRBD2. The CDR3 sequence is CASSSSGLAVEQYF. The nucleotide sequence reads as follows: TGTGCCAGCAGCTCTTCGGGACTAGCGGTCGAGCAGTACTTC. With the rest looked up from the reference TRBV11-2 and TRBJ2-7 genes rather than sequenced, the full variable domain is EAGVAQSPRYKIIEKRQSVAFWCNPISGHATLYWYQQILGQGPKLLIQFQNNGVVDDSQLPKDRFSAERLKGVDSTLKIQPAKLEDSAVYLCASSSSGLAVEQYFGPGTRLTVT.